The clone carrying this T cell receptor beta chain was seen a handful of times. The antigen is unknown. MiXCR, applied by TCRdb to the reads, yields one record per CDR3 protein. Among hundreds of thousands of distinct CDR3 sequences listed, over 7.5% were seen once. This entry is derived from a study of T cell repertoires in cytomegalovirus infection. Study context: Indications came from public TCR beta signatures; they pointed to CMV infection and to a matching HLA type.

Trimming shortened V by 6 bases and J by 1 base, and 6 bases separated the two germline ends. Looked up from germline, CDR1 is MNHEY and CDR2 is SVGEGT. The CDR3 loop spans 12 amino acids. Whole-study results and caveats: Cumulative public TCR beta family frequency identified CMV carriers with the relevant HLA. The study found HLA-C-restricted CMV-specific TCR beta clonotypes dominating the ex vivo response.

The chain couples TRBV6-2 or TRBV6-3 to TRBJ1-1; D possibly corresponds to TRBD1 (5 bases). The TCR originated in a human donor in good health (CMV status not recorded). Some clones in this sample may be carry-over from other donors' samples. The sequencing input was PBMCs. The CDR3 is CASRGQNTEAFF. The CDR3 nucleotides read TGTGCCAGCAGAGGACAGAACACTGAAGCTTTCTTT.